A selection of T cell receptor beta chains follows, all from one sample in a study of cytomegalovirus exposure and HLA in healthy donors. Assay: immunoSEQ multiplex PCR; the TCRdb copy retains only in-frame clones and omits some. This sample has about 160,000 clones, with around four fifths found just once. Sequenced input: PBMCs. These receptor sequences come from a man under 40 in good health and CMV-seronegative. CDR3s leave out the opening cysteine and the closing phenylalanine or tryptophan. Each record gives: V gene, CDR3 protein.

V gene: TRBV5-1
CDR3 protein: ASSSGTVMNTEAF

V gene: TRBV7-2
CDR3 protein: ASSPRTSGGWD

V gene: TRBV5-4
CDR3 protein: ASSLSGGSPDTQY

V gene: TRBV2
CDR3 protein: ASSDGTTVWNEQF

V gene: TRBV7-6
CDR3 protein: ASSRLAGTTTDTQY

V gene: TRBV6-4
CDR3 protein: ASSDVHRGREQF

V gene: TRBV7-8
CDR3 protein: ASSSDSRGEKLF

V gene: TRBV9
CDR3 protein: ASSVGTGGPYEQY

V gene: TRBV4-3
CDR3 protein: ASSQVSAGASSYNEQF

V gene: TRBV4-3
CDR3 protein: ASSLGLAGISSTDTQY

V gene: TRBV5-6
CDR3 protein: ASSLVAASRSYNEQF

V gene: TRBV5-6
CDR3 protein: ASSSGGNATQY

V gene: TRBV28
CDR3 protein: ASSLPGGGNEKLF

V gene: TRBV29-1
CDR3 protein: SVIRDISYEQY

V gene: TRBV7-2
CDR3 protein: ASIRAPTPNTGELF

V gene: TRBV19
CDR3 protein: ASSTPGGQSNQPQH

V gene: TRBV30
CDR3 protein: AWSVQGRDGEQY

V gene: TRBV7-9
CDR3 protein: ASSGDPPRGEQF

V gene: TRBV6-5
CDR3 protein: ASSFTTGANYGYT

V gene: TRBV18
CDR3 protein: ASSLGQGARDTEAF

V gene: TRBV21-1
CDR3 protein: ASGVGYQGNTEAF

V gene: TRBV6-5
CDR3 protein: ASSVQREGNQPQH

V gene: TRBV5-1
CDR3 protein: ASSFDYAQETQY

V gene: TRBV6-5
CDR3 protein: ASSWRVEGHQETQY

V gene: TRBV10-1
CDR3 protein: ASSESGANEQY

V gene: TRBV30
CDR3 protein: AWSVQGGEF

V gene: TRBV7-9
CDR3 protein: ASSGQDMSQY

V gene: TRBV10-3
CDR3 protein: AISSSGISDTQY

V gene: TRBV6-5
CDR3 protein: ASSRKGHSRETQY

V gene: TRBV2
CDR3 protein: ASSDSLTSSSIDEQF

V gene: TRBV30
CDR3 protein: AWTFGTGGGYT

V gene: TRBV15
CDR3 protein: ATSVRDRPGANVLT

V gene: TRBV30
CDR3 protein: AGEGLADAVYEQY

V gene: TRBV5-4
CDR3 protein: ASSTLTGVNTEAF

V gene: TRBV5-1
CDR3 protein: ASSPTSNEQY

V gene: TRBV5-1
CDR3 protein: ASSLVRETQY

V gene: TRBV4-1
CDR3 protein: ASSREVGLAATDTQY

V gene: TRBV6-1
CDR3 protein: ASSALVLAQH

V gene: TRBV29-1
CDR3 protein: SVNPEGSGNTIY

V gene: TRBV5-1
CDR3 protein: ASSLPPTSGGLRDTQY

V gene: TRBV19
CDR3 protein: ASRVDRIQSYEQY